The 23 T cell receptor beta chains presented below share a single source sample, sequenced in a study of T cells in localized non-small cell lung cancer (dated by TCRdb to 2018 to 2021). Library construction relied on the immunoSEQ multiplex PCR assay. Drawn from immuneACCESS, this table holds only the in-frame rearrangements with V and J called that TCRdb kept. Clones are partly lost; checked studies trace under half to an unresolved V gene and leave the rest unexplained. For this sample there are 15,000 to 25,000 clones; 90% to 95% appear just once. The ten top clones hold less than 5% of the sample. Sequencing used peripheral blood, obtained before any cancer treatment. The source is a male donor at least 60 years old with stage I squamous cell lung carcinoma.

The chain uses TRBV2 and TRBJ2-1, with 7 bases matching TRBD1. The CDR3 is 13 amino acids. The V segment lost 7 bases and the J segment 5 bases; nucleotides outside the gene matches: 5. Looked up from germline, CDR1 is SNHLY and CDR2 is FYNNEI. The CDR3 nucleotides read TGTGCCAGCAAATTAGGACAGGACAATGAGCAGTTCTTC. Its translation is CASKLGQDNEQFF.

The CDR3 protein is CASLPGTGQLDEQFF. For the CDR3, the DNA is TGTGCCAGCCTCCCCGGGACAGGGCAACTGGATGAGCAGTTCTTC. This rearrangement joins TRBV27 to TRBJ2-1; 9 nucleotides match TRBD1. This CDR3 comprises 15 residues. Trimming took 8 bases from V and 8 from J; bases not matched to a gene: 13. Germline V gene lookup returns CDR1 MNHEY and CDR2 SMNVEV (reference sequence).

The genes are TRBV6-6 and TRBJ2-7; TRBD2 matches at 11 bases. The V gene end was trimmed by 7 bases and the J gene end by 1 base; junction bases not matched to a gene: 3. Germline V gene data show CDR1 as MNHNY and CDR2 as SVGAGI (reference sequence). The CDR3 extends over 14 amino acids. The CDR3 is CASTLAGGSYEQYF. CDR3 sequence (DNA): TGTGCCAGCACCTTAGCGGGGGGGTCCTACGAGCAGTACTTC.

This rearrangement joins TRBV6-5 to TRBJ1-3; no reliable D call. The CDR3 is made up of 12 amino acids. The V end lost 7 bases, the J end lost 2 bases, and 6 bases lay between the germline ends. CDR1 is MNHEY and CDR2 is SVGAGI in the germline V gene. The CDR3 nucleotides are TGTGCCAGCAAGGCCCCTGGAAACACCATATATTTT. Protein sequence: CASKAPGNTIYF.

The chain links TRBV19 to TRBJ1-1; D might be TRBD1 (6 bases). The germline CDR1 and CDR2 sequences are LNHDA and SQIVND (reference sequence). The ends were cut back, 1 base at V and 4 bases at J, with 7 bases in the middle. The CDR3 totals 13 residues. Here the CDR3 DNA reads TGTGCCAGTAGTATAGGAGGGGGCACTGAAGCTTTCTTT. The encoded protein is CASSIGGGTEAFF.

Concerning this clone: Other DNA sequences in this specimen translate into the identical CDR3. The V gene is TRBV4-3, the J gene TRBJ1-5; D gene uncertain. In germline, CDR1 is LGHNA, CDR2 YSLEER. V shed 3 bases and J shed 3 bases, with 12 bases lying between them. The CDR3 extends over 15 amino acids. The DNA for the CDR3 is TGCGCCAGCAGCCACGATCGACAAGTCAATCAGCCCCAGCATTTT. Its translation is CASSHDRQVNQPQHF.

V gene TRBV10-3 combines with J gene TRBJ2-2; 8 positions agree with TRBD1. The CDR3 consists of 15 residues. V was clipped by 8 bases and J by 5 bases; unmatched bases: 10. Germline V CDR1 and CDR2: ENHRY, SYGVKD. The CDR3 reads CAISATGVGTGELFF. The CDR3 nucleotides read TGTGCCATCTCCGCGACAGGGGTCGGGACCGGGGAGCTGTTTTTT.

The rearrangement links TRBV5-1 to TRBJ2-7; 12 bases line up with TRBD2. The CDR3 spans 15 residues. V shed 2 bases, J shed 4 bases, and the junction held 4 bases outside the gene matches. Looked up from germline, CDR1 is SGHRS and CDR2 is YFSETQ. CDR3 in amino acids: CASSLSSGRGYEQYF. The CDR3 nucleotides are TGCGCCAGCAGCTTATCTAGCGGGAGGGGGTACGAGCAGTACTTC.

This clone was observed a handful of times. J is TRBJ2-7 and V is TRBV9; TRBD1 matches at 9 bases. Germline trimming cut 4 bases from V and 7 bases from J; bases unmatched to any gene: 9. Per germline, CDR1 SGDLS and CDR2 YYNGEE. The CDR3 is 14 residues long. CDR3 region: CASSLAGQGEEQYF. Here the CDR3 DNA reads TGTGCCAGCAGCCTCGCGGGACAGGGTGAAGAGCAGTACTTC. The full variable domain, rest sourced from reference TRBV9 and TRBJ2-7, is DSGVTQTPKHLITATGQRVTLRCSPRSGDLSVYWYQQSLDQGLQFLIQYYNGEERAKGNILERFSAQQFPDLHSELNLSSLELGDSALYFCASSLAGQGEEQYFGPGTRLTVT.

This rearrangement joins TRBV7-2 to TRBJ2-2; possible D gene TRBD1, 6 bases. The CDR3 is made up of 15 amino acids. Trimming pared 5 bases from V and 1 base from J, leaving 11 bases between. Germline V gene sequence: CDR1 SGHTA, CDR2 FQGNSA. The CDR3 sequence is CASSPRGGNTGELFF. CDR3 bases: TGTGCCAGCAGCCCCCGAGGGGGGAACACCGGGGAGCTGTTTTTT.

V is TRBV28 and J is TRBJ2-4, with 11 bases lining up with TRBD2. The CDR3 is made up of 16 amino acids. V gave up 4 bases and J gave up 7 bases; unmatched junction bases: 9. Germline V gene data show CDR1 as MDHEN and CDR2 as SYDVKM. The CDR3 coding sequence is TGTGCCAGCAGTTCCACAGGGATAGCGGGGGGGAACATTCAGTACTTC. It encodes CASSSTGIAGGNIQYF. The whole variable domain, remainder taken from reference TRBV28 and TRBJ2-4, is DVKVTQSSRYLVKRTGEKVFLECVQDMDHENMFWYRQDPGLGLRLIYFSYDVKMKEKGDIPEGYSVSREKKERFSLILESASTNQTSMYLCASSSTGIAGGNIQYFGAGTRLSVL.

This clone appeared a few times. V usage is TRBV6-5 and J usage is TRBJ2-1, with TRBD2 matching 8 bases. There are 15 residues in the CDR3. Germline CDR1 and CDR2: MNHEY and SVGAGI. With V trimmed by 4 bases and J by 3 bases, 5 bases remained unmatched. The DNA of the CDR3 is TGTGCCAGCAGTTCCACTAGCGGAGGCTACAATGAGCAGTTCTTC. Protein sequence: CASSSTSGGYNEQFF.

The V and J genes are TRBV18 and TRBJ1-3; TRBD1 might be the D (5 bases). CDR3 length equals 17 residues. Germline CDR1 reads KGHSH; CDR2 reads LQKENI. Trimming removed 3 bases at V and 1 base at J, with 16 bases between. The CDR3 protein is CASSPRGPSPSGNTIYF. CDR3 nucleotides: TGTGCCAGCTCACCCCGGGGACCTTCCCCATCTGGAAACACCATATATTTT.

This clone was seen a few times. The chain carries TRBV12-2 and TRBJ2-5; no check of the table's D call, TRBD2, against the DNA was made. TRBV12-2 is a documented pseudogene. The CDR3 is made up of 16 amino acids. CDR3 protein: CASRFTMDSFKETQYF. In nucleotides, the CDR3 is TGTGCAAGTCGTTTCACTATGGACTCGTTTAAAGAGACCCAGTACTTC.

The chain links TRBV15 to TRBJ2-5; TRBD2 aligns across 7 bases. The CDR3 length is 14 residues. Germline trimming cut 6 bases from V and 4 bases from J; bases unmatched to any gene: 8. Germline lookup yields CDR1 LNHNV and CDR2 YYDKDF (reference sequence). As DNA, the CDR3 is TGTGCCACCAGGGCCGGGAGGTTGTCAGAGACCCAGTACTTC. Protein: CATRAGRLSETQYF.

The chain recombines TRBV28 with TRBJ2-7; D perhaps matches TRBD1 (6 bases). Germline V gives CDR1 MDHEN, CDR2 SYDVKM. Deletions cut 2 bases from V and 4 bases from J, with 6 bases between. The CDR3 is 12 residues long. CDR3 bases: TGTGCCAGCAGTTTAAGGGGGTACGAGCAGTACTTC. Translation: CASSLRGYEQYF.

The chain combines TRBV2 with TRBJ1-4; possibly TRBD1 for D (5 bases). The V gene's germline CDR1 is SNHLY and CDR2 FYNNEI. V shed 4 bases and J shed 8 bases, with 14 bases lying between them. CDR3 length equals 14 residues. CDR3 residues: CASSAEGLGEKLFF. The CDR3 DNA reads TGTGCCAGCAGTGCGGAGGGGCTAGGGGAAAAACTGTTTTTT. The whole variable domain, remainder taken from reference TRBV2 and TRBJ1-4, is EPEVTQTPSHQVTQMGQEVILRCVPISNHLYFYWYRQILGQKVEFLVSFYNNEISEKSEIFDDQFSVERPDGSNFTLKIRSTKLEDSAMYFCASSAEGLGEKLFFGSGTQLSVL.

The gene calls are TRBV6-5 and TRBJ2-7; D is ambiguous. The CDR3 is 13 amino acids. Germline CDR1 MNHEY, CDR2 SVGAGI. Trimming removed 5 bases at V and 2 bases at J, with 10 bases between. The CDR3 coding sequence is TGTGCCAGCAGTCCGGCCAGCGCCTACGAGCAGTACTTC. Its protein is CASSPASAYEQYF.

This chain links TRBV9 with TRBJ1-1, with D possibly matching TRBD1 (6 bases). There are 16 residues in the CDR3. V dropped 1 base and J dropped 3 bases, with 16 bases sitting between them. Looked up from germline, CDR1 is SGDLS and CDR2 is YYNGEE. CDR3 coding DNA: TGTGCCAGCAGCGTAAGCGAGAAGGGGGGTCACACTGAAGCTTTCTTT. Protein: CASSVSEKGGHTEAFF. The complete variable domain, with remaining parts taken from reference TRBV9 and TRBJ1-1, reads DSGVTQTPKHLITATGQRVTLRCSPRSGDLSVYWYQQSLDQGLQFLIQYYNGEERAKGNILERFSAQQFPDLHSELNLSSLELGDSALYFCASSVSEKGGHTEAFFGQGTRLTVV.

The chain employs TRBV29-1 and TRBJ2-3, with D perhaps TRBD2 (7 bases). Germline CDR1 is SQVTM and CDR2 is ANQGSEA. The CDR3 is 14 residues long. Trimming removed 5 bases from V and 3 bases from J, with 15 bases in between. CDR3 DNA sequence: TGCAGCGTTCGAGGGGGGGACGCTACAGATACGCAGTATTTT. This sequence encodes CSVRGGDATDTQYF.

In DNA form, the CDR3 reads TGTGCCTGGGCGATGGGCCCAACTGGAAACACCATATATTTT. Its protein product is CAWAMGPTGNTIYF. This chain connects TRBV30 to TRBJ1-3; D gene ambiguous. The CDR3 consists of 14 residues. Per the germline V gene, CDR1 is GTSNPN and CDR2 is SVGIG (reference sequence). Trimming took off 5 bases at V and 2 bases at J, with 13 bases between the two ends.

The chain couples TRBV9 to TRBJ1-4; D remains unclear. Per germline, CDR1 SGDLS and CDR2 YYNGEE. V lost 0 bases to trimming and J lost 10 bases, with 10 bases between them. The CDR3 totals 13 residues. CDR3 sequence: CASSVVGSGKLFF. The CDR3 DNA is TGTGCCAGCAGCGTAGTGGGGTCGGGAAAACTGTTTTTT.

The rearrangement links TRBV2 to TRBJ1-2; TRBD1 might be the D (5 bases). The germline V gene encodes CDR1 SNHLY and CDR2 FYNNEI. This CDR3 has 17 amino acids. Trimming took 6 bases from V and 0 from J, leaving 20 bases between them. CDR3 in amino acids: CASRSRALNGPNYGYTF. The CDR3 region has the DNA TGTGCCAGCAGGAGCAGGGCCCTCAATGGCCCTAACTATGGCTACACCTTC.